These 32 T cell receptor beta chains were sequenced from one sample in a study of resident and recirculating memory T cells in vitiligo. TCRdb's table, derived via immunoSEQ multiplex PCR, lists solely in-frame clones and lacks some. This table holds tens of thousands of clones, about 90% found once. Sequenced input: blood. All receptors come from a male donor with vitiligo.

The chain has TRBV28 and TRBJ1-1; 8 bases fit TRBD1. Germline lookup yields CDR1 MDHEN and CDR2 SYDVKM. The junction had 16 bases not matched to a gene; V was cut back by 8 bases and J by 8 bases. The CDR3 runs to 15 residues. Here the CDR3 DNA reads TGTGCCAGCCGGACTGAGGCGACAGGGGTAAGAGAAGCTTTCTTT. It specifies CASRTEATGVREAFF.

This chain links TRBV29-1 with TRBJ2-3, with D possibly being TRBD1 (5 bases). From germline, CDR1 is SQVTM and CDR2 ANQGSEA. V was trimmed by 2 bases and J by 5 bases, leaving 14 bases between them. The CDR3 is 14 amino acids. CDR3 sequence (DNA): TGCAGCGTTGAAAAGGACATAAACTTAGATACGCAGTATTTT. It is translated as CSVEKDINLDTQYF.

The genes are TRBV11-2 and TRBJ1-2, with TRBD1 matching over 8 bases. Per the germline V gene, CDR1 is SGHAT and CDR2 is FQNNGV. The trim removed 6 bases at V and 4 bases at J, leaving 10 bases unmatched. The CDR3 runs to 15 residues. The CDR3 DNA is TGTGCCAGCAGATTACCGGGACAGGCCACCTATGGCTACACCTTC. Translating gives CASRLPGQATYGYTF.

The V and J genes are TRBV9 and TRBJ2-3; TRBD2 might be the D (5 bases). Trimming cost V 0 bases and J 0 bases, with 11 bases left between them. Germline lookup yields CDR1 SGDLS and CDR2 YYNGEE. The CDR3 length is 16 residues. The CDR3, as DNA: TGTGCCAGCAGCGTAGGAGCGGCACCTAGCACAGATACGCAGTATTTT. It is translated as CASSVGAAPSTDTQYF.

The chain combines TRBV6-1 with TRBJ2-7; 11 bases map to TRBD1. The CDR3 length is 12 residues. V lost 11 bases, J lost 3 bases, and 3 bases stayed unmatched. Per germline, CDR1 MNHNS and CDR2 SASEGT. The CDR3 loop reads CAGGTGGYEQYF. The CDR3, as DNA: TGTGCCGGCGGGACAGGGGGCTACGAGCAGTACTTC.

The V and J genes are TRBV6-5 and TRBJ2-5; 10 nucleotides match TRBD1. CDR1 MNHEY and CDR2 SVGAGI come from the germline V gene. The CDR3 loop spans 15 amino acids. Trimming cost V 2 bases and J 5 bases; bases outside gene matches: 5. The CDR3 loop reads CASSYGTGDGETQYF. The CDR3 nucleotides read TGTGCCAGCAGTTACGGGACAGGGGACGGGGAGACCCAGTACTTC.

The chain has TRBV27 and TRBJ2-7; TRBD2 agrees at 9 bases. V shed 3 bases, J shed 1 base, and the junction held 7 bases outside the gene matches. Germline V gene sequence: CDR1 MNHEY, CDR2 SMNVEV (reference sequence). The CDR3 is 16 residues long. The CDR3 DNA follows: TGTGCCAGCAGTTTGTTGCTAGCGGGGACGTCCTACGAGCAGTACTTC. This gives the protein CASSLLLAGTSYEQYF.

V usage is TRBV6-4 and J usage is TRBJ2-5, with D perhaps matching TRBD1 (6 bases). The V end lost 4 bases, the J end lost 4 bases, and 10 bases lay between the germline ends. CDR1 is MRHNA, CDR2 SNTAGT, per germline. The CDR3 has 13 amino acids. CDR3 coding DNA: TGTGCCAGCAGTGTCCTCAGGGGAGAGACCCAGTACTTC. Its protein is CASSVLRGETQYF.

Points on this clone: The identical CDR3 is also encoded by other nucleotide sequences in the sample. CDR3 sequence (DNA): TGTGCCAGCAGCGTAGGGACTAGCGGGAGTGAGCAGTACTTC. Translating it yields CASSVGTSGSEQYF. This rearrangement joins TRBV9 to TRBJ2-7; 13 bases are a match to TRBD2. Germline V gene data show CDR1 as SGDLS and CDR2 as YYNGEE. The trim removed 0 bases at V and 7 bases at J, leaving 1 base unmatched. This CDR3 region has 14 residues. The whole variable domain, filled in from reference TRBV9 and TRBJ2-7, reads DSGVTQTPKHLITATGQRVTLRCSPRSGDLSVYWYQQSLDQGLQFLIQYYNGEERAKGNILERFSAQQFPDLHSELNLSSLELGDSALYFCASSVGTSGSEQYFGPGTRLTVT.

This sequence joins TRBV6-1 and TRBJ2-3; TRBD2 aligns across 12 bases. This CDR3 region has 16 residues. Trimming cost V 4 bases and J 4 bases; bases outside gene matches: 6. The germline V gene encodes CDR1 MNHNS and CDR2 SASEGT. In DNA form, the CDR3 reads TGTGCCAGCAGTGTCCGGACTAGCGGGACCCCAGATACGCAGTATTTT. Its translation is CASSVRTSGTPDTQYF.

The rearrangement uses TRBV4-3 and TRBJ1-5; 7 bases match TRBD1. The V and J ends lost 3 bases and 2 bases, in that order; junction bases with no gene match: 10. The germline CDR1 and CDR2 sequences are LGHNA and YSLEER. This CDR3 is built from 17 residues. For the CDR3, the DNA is TGCGCCAGCAGCCAGAACCGACAGGGTGGTGGCAATCAGCCCCAGCATTTT. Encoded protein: CASSQNRQGGGNQPQHF.

The CDR3 nucleotides read TGTGCCAGCAGTGACTCTAGCTACTCCTCCTACGAGCAGTACTTC. Encoded protein: CASSDSSYSSYEQYF. The chain links TRBV2 to TRBJ2-7, with D tentatively TRBD2 (5 bases). The germline V gene encodes CDR1 SNHLY and CDR2 FYNNEI. The V end was cut by 3 bases, the J end by 0 bases, with 12 bases between. The CDR3 extends over 15 amino acids.

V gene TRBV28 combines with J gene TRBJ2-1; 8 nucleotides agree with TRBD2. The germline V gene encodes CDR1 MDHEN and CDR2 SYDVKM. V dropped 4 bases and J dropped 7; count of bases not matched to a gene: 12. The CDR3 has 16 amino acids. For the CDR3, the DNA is TGTGCCAGCAGTTCCCTCGGAGCGGGAGCCTTGAATGAGCAGTTCTTC. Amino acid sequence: CASSSLGAGALNEQFF.

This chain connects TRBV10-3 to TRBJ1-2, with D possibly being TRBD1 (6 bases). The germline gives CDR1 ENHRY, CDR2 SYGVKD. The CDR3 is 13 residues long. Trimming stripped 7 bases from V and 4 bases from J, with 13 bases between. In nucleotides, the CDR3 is TGTGCCATCACCGAGGACAGCCTCTATGGCTACACCTTC. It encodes CAITEDSLYGYTF.

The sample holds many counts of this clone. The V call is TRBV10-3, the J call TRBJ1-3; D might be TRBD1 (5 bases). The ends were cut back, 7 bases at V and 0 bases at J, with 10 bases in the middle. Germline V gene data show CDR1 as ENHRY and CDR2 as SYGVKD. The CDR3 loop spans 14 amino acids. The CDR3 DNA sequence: TGTGCCATCATGACAGACGGCTCTGGAAACACCATATATTTT. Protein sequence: CAIMTDGSGNTIYF.

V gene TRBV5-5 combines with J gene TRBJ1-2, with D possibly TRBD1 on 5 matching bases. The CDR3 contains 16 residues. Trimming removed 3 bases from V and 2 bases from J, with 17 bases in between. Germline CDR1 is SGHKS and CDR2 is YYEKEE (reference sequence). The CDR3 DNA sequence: TGTGCCAGCAGCTCCATAGACGGACGGGGGAACTATGGCTACACCTTC. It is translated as CASSSIDGRGNYGYTF.

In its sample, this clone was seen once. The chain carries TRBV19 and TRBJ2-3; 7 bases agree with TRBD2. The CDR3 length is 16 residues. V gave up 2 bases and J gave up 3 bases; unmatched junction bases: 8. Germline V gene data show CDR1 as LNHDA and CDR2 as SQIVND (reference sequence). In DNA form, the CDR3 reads TGTGCCAGTAGTATAACGGCGGGAGAAGGGACAGATACGCAGTATTTT. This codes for CASSITAGEGTDTQYF.

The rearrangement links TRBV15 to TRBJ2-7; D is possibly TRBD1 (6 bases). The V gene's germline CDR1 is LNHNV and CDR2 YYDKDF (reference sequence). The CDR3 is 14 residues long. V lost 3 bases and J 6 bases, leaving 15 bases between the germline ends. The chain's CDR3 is CATSRIYGGSEQYF. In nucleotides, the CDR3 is TGTGCCACCAGCAGGATCTATGGGGGCAGCGAGCAGTACTTC. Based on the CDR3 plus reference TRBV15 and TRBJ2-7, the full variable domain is DAMVIQNPRYQVTQFGKPVTLSCSQTLNHNVMYWYQQKSSQAPKLLFHYYDKDFNNEADTPDNFQSRRPNTSFCFLDIRSPGLGDTAMYLCATSRIYGGSEQYFGPGTRLTVT.

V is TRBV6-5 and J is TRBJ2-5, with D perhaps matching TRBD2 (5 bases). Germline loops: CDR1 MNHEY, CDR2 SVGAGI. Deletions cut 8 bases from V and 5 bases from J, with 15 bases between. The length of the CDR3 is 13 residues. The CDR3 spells CASRPWTGETQYF. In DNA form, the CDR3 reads TGTGCCAGCCGCCCGTGGACGGGGGAGACCCAGTACTTC.

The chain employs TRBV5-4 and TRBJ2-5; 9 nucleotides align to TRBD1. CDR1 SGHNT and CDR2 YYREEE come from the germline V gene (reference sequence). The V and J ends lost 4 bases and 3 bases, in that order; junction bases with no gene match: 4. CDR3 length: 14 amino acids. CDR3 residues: CASSPWTGEETQYF. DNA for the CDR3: TGTGCCAGCAGCCCCTGGACAGGGGAAGAGACCCAGTACTTC. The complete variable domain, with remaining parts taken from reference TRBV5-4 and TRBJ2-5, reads ETGVTQSPTHLIKTRGQQVTLRCSSQSGHNTVSWYQQALGQGPQFIFQYYREEENGRGNFPPRFSGLQFPNYSSELNVNALELDDSALYLCASSPWTGEETQYFGPGTRLLVL.

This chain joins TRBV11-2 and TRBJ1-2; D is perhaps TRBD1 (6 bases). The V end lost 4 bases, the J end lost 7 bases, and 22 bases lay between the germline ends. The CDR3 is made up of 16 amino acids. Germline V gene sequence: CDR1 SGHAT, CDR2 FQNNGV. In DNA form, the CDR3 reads TGTGCCAGCAGCTCCTCAAGACAGGACATTGACCCTGGCTACACCTTC. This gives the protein CASSSSRQDIDPGYTF.

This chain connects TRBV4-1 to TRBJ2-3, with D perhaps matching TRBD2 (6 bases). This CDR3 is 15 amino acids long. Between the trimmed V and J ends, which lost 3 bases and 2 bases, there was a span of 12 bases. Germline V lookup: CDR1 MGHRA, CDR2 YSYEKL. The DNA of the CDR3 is TGCGCCAGCAGCCAGTGGGACTCGCTCACAGATACGCAGTATTTT. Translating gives CASSQWDSLTDTQYF.

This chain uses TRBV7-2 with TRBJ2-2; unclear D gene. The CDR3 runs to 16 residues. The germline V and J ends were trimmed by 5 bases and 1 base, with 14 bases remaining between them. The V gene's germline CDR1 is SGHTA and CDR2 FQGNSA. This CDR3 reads CASSRFRLENTGELFF. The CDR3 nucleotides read TGTGCCAGCAGCCGATTCCGACTGGAGAACACCGGGGAGCTGTTTTTT.

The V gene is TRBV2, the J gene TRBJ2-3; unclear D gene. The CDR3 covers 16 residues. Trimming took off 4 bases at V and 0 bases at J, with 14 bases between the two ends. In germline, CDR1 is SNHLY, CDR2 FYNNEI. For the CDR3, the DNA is TGTGCCAGCAGTGGAAGCAGGCTATCTAGCACAGATACGCAGTATTTT. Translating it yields CASSGSRLSSTDTQYF.

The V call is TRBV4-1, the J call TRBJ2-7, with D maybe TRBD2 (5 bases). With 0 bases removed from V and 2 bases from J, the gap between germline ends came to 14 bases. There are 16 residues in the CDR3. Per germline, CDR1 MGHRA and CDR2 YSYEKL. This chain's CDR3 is CASSQDRREPTYEQYF. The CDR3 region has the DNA TGCGCCAGCAGCCAAGATCGAAGGGAGCCCACCTACGAGCAGTACTTC.

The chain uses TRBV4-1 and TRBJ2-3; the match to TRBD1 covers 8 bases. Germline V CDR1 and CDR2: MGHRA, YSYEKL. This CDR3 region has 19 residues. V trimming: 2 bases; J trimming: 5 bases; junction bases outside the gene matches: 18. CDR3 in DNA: TGCGCCAGCAGCCAACCCGTCTTACGGACAGGGATGGAAGGAGATACGCAGTATTTT. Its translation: CASSQPVLRTGMEGDTQYF.

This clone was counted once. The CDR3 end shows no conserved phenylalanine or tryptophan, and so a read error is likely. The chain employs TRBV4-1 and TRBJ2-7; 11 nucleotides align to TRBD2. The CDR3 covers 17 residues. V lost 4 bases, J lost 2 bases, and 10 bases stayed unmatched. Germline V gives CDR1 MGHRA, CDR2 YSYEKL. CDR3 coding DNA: TGCGCCAGCAGCCCCCTGTTTAGCGGGAGGGGTGCCTACGAGCAGTACCTC. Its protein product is CASSPLFSGRGAYEQYL.

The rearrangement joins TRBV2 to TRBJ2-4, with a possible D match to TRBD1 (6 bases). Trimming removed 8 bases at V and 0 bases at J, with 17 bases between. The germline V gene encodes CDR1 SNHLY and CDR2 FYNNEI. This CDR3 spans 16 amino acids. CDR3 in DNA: TGTGCCAGCTGCGCCACGGGACACAAAGCCAAAAACATTCAGTACTTC. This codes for CASCATGHKAKNIQYF.

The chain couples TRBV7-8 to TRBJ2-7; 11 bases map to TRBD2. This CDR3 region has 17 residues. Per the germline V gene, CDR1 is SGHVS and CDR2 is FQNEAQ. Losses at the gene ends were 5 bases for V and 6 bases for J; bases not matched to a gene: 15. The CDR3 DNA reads TGTGCCAGCAGCACCTTAGCGGGAGGGCCCCAGGTTGGCGAGCAGTACTTC. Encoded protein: CASSTLAGGPQVGEQYF. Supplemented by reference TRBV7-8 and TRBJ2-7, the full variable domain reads GAGVSQSPRYKVAKRGQDVALRCDPISGHVSLFWYQQALGQGPEFLTYFQNEAQLDKSGLPSDRFFAERPEGSVSTLKIQRTQQEDSAVYLCASSTLAGGPQVGEQYFGPGTRLTVT.

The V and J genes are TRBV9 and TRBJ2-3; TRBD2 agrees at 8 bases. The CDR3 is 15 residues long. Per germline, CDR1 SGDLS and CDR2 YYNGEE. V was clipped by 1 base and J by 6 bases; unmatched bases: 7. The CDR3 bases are TGTGCCAGCAGCGTATATGGTAGCGGGAAGGATACGCAGTATTTT. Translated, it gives CASSVYGSGKDTQYF. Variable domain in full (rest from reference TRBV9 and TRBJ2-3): DSGVTQTPKHLITATGQRVTLRCSPRSGDLSVYWYQQSLDQGLQFLIQYYNGEERAKGNILERFSAQQFPDLHSELNLSSLELGDSALYFCASSVYGSGKDTQYFGPGTRLTVL.

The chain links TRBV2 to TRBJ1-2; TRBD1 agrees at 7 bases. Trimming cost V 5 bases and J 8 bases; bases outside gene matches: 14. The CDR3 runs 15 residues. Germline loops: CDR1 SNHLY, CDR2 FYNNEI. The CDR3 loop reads CASSSATGTVGGYTF. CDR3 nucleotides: TGTGCCAGCAGTTCGGCGACAGGGACGGTGGGCGGCTACACCTTC.

The CDR3 is CASSPAGTRYYNEQFF. In nucleotides, the CDR3 is TGTGCCAGCAGCCCAGCCGGGACTAGGTACTACAATGAGCAGTTCTTC. This rearrangement joins TRBV5-4 to TRBJ2-1; 8 positions match TRBD2. The V segment lost 4 bases and the J segment 3 bases; nucleotides outside the gene matches: 9. CDR1 and CDR2 (germline): SGHNT, YYREEE (reference sequence). The CDR3 consists of 16 residues. The entire variable domain, with the rest obtained from reference TRBV5-4 and TRBJ2-1, is as follows: ETGVTQSPTHLIKTRGQQVTLRCSSQSGHNTVSWYQQALGQGPQFIFQYYREEENGRGNFPPRFSGLQFPNYSSELNVNALELDDSALYLCASSPAGTRYYNEQFFGPGTRLTVL.